Sequencing of this T cell receptor (beta chain) was carried out in a study of shared clonotypes between healthy human individuals (dated by TCRdb to about 2020). Study-wide context: A couple of women and three men aged 18 to 49 years were included in the cohort. To increase sequencing depth and limit assay-specific biases, different laboratories used diverse techniques to prepare libraries and sequence TCR repertoires. For each donor, three plates each were used for CD4 naive and CD4 memory, two plates were used for CD8 naive, and one plate was used for CD8 memory. To estimate repertoire size and how much clonotypes are shared between individuals, the study performed deep sequencing of blood TCR repertoires from five healthy adults. Between about 0.94 and 8.9 billion PBMCs per donor were obtained by leukapheresis. Results and caveats for the whole study, not just this receptor: The small number of donors limited the genetic and exposure-history diversity represented. Sharing across a handful of donors was observed for approximately 5% of naive CD4, under 4% of naive CD8, 2% to 2.5% of memory CD4, and less than 0.45% of memory CD8 clonotypes. Compared with non-shared clonotypes, clonotypes shared by all four sorted-subset donors had higher generation probabilities. Naive subsets generally had larger estimated clonotype richness than memory subsets did. Pairwise subsampling indicated that sequencing depth was expected to affect the degree of clonotype sharing among donors. Incomplete sequencing was indicated by rarefaction of sorted-subset datasets, despite the large sequencing depth. Sampling was restricted to blood, and TCR repertoires in tissues likely differ from the TCR repertoires found in blood.

The germline V gene yields SGDLS for CDR1 and YYNGEE for CDR2. V lost 2 bases and J lost 2 bases; the stretch between them is 16 bases long. Including the terminal cysteine and phenylalanine, the CDR3 comprises 16 residues. The kept DNA is CDR3 alone, 48 bases in frame from the first base. TCR CDR3 regions were amplified from genomic DNA by multiplex PCR using the deep immunoSEQ assay. Extracted genomic DNA from each cell subset was spread evenly across all wells of several immunoSEQ 96-well plates, with each plate serving as a replicate. For sorted subsets, approximately 210 ng genomic DNA, equal to some 28,000 T cell genomes, was loaded into each replicate PCR. Purified libraries were quantified with a Qubit 3.0 fluorometer, sized on a Bioanalyzer 2100, and re-quantified with the KAPA Library Quantification kit. Every immunoSEQ 96-well plate was sequenced on a dedicated single-read 150-cycle Illumina NextSeq 550 flow cell. The authors' analysis ran thus. Because only junctional sequences without quality scores were contained in the immunoSEQ output, filtering matching that applied to full-length reads could not be performed. Sequences were annotated with PyIR, a Python wrapper for IgBLAST v1.9, and V/J genes and CDR3 were assigned using IMGT germline references. Reads were removed for weak V/J assignments (E-value above 1e-6), missing CDR3, stop codons, out-of-frame junctions, or ambiguous translated residues. A V3J clonotype was defined by an identical inferred V gene, J gene, and CDR3 amino acid sequence. The percentage overlap between two repertoires was calculated by dividing the number of shared unique clonotypes by the size of the smaller repertoire. Richness of each repertoire was evaluated using RTK rarefaction, the Chao1 estimator, and Recon v2.1 estimates of unobserved clonotypes. For all TCRbeta clonotypes obtained by the gDNA method from a few donors, generation probabilities were computed with OLGA. This immuneACCESS table, as held by TCRdb, lists in-frame sequences with V and J called but not all clones. Of the missing ones, under half trace to an unresolved V gene in checked studies; the others have no known cause. V and J calls and clone size are those listed in that table; D and trimming were worked out from the DNA. In this sample the table shows about 2 million clones, about 95% of which occur a single time. Around 1% of the sample comes from the top ten.

Concerning this clone itself: Its antigen has not been determined. Qualities for individual bases were not recorded, and no much larger clone is one base off.

CD8 naive samples were CD45RO-negative cells positively selected for CCR7, giving a CD45RA+CCR7+ population that excluded TemRA cells. Healthy HIV-negative adults with no recently reported acute infections or vaccinations were included as donors. Only Caucasian adults living in Nashville, Tennessee, USA were represented among the donors. Blood was collected by leukapheresis, and PBMCs were isolated by Ficoll-Histopaque density gradient centrifugation and then cryopreserved in liquid nitrogen vapor phase. Analytical flow cytometry was used to check the purity and quantity of each magnetically sorted T cell population. Genomic DNA was isolated from every sorted fraction and measured by UV absorbance on a Nanodrop 2000c.

The origin of this receptor is a man between 18 and 29 years old in good health. Source material: naive CD8+ T cells sorted from blood. The cell subset or site label on this specimen signifies: CD45RA+CCR7+. The chain employs TRBV9 and TRBJ1-2; a tentative D call is TRBD1 (5 bases match). The CDR3 region reads CASSVTAGSGNYGYTF. The nucleotide sequence reads TGTGCCAGCAGCGTTACGGCAGGGTCGGGAAACTATGGCTACACCTTC.